The sequence of this TCR beta chain was determined in a study of coeliac disease. Cells were frozen in aliquots of about 500,000, and one aliquot per fraction was sequenced. As concerns this clone: Its specificity is not known.

The protocol was immunoSEQ multiplex PCR, while the TCRdb copy is restricted to in-frame clones and leaves out a portion. The table shows 7,300 or so clones, with 50% to 65% occurring only once. Regarding the study as a whole: Only 1 of 6 controls, but 9 of 18 coeliac samples, showed published gliadin-specific TRB sequences. Active celiac intraepithelial and lamina propria samples had lower TRB and TRG clonality than control samples.

The clonotype was recovered from a woman aged 60-70 years with active celiac disease. The sequenced sample consisted of lamina propria lymphocytes from the gut.

The CDR3 region is CASSLGGAREKLFF. The CDR3 DNA sequence: TGTGCCAGCAGCTTAGGGGGCGCCAGGGAAAAACTGTTTTTT. The J gene is TRBJ1-4, the V gene TRBV7-9, with D tentatively TRBD1 (5 bases). This CDR3 has 14 amino acids. The germline V and J ends were trimmed by 1 base and 8 bases, with 11 bases remaining between them. Germline V gives CDR1 SEHNR, CDR2 FQNEAQ (reference sequence).